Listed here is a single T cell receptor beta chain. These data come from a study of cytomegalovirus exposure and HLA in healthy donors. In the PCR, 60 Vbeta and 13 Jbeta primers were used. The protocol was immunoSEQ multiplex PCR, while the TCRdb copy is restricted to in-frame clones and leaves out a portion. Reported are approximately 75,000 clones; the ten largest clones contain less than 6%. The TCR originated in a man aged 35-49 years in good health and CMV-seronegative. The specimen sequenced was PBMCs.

The CDR3 region is CASSQGALQETQYF. In DNA, the CDR3 is TGTGCCAGCAGCCAAGGGGCTTTACAAGAGACCCAGTACTTC. The V call is TRBV4-2, the J call TRBJ2-5; D gene unclear. Per the germline V gene, CDR1 is LGHNA and CDR2 is YNFKEQ. CDR3 length: 14 residues. Trimming removed 1 base from V and 2 bases from J, with 8 bases in between.